One sample yielded the 12 T cell receptor beta chains listed below, sequenced in a study of vaccination effects on CD4 cells after COVID-19. Antigen specificity for these receptors is unknown. Using immunoSEQ multiplex PCR, the repertoire was profiled, and TCRdb retains in-frame clones only, with some absent. The sample has 24,000 or so clones; more than 65% are singletons. Prior to sequencing, the ViraFEST assay stimulated PBMC with viral peptide pools, which expanded the antigen-specific CD4+ T cells. On day 10 of culture, CD4+ T cells were separated out. All participants had two doses of either the BNT162b2 or mRNA-1273 vaccine. The material was CD4+ T cells from PBMCs cultured with SARS-CoV-2 spike peptides, obtained after COVID-19 vaccination. The receptors were gathered from a human donor who received a COVID-19 vaccine.

This rearrangement joins TRBV3-1 (or the pseudogene TRBV3-2) to TRBJ1-2, with D unresolved. CDR1 and CDR2 from the germline V gene are LGHDT and YNNKEL (reference sequence). CDR3 length: 16 amino acids. V lost 4 bases and J 3 bases, leaving 18 bases between the germline ends. CDR3 amino acids: CASSPEWERSHYGYTF. The CDR3 nucleotides are TGTGCCAGCAGCCCCGAGTGGGAGCGTAGTCACTATGGCTACACCTTC.

CDR3 DNA sequence: TGTGCCAGCAGCGCCCTTAGGGGGACACTAGGGAATCAGCCCCAGCATTTT. Protein: CASSALRGTLGNQPQHF. The V call is TRBV7-2, the J call TRBJ1-5; TRBD1 might be the D (6 bases). The CDR3 extends over 17 amino acids. V lost 5 bases to trimming and J lost 4 bases, with 21 bases between them. In germline, CDR1 is SGHTA, CDR2 FQGNSA.

V is TRBV4-1 and J is TRBJ1-2; TRBD1 aligns across 10 bases. Germline V gene sequence: CDR1 MGHRA, CDR2 YSYEKL. Losses at the gene ends were 1 base for V and 8 bases for J; bases not matched to a gene: 10. This CDR3 is 16 amino acids long. The CDR3 region has the DNA TGCGCCAGCAGCCAAGTGGGGACAGGGGCTGGCAGCGGCTACACCTTC. It translates to CASSQVGTGAGSGYTF.

This chain joins TRBV7-8 and TRBJ2-1; D not resolved. The CDR3 has 14 amino acids. Trimming removed 6 bases from V and 4 bases from J, with 13 bases in between. Germline V gene data show CDR1 as SGHVS and CDR2 as FQNEAQ. The CDR3 DNA reads TGTGCCAGCAGACCAAAGGCAGGTTACAATGAGCAGTTCTTC. This translates into CASRPKAGYNEQFF.

The CDR3 loop reads CAIRGDSAGIGAFF. For the CDR3, the DNA is TGTGCCATCAGGGGGGACAGTGCCGGAATCGGAGCTTTCTTT. This chain links TRBV10-3 with TRBJ1-1; 7 positions agree with TRBD1. Germline V CDR1 and CDR2: ENHRY, SYGVKD. The CDR3 extends over 14 amino acids. V gave up 6 bases and J gave up 10 bases; unmatched junction bases: 14.

This clone was seen a handful of times. This chain links TRBV6-6 with TRBJ1-1, with TRBD1 matching over 12 bases. The CDR3 length is 15 residues. Per germline, CDR1 MNHNY and CDR2 SVGAGI (reference sequence). J was trimmed by 4 bases and V by 0 bases; bases with no gene match: 0. The CDR3 nucleotides are TGTGCCAGCAGTTACTCGGGACAGGGGGCCACTGAAGCTTTCTTT. Translating gives CASSYSGQGATEAFF.

There are a few counts of this clone. V is TRBV11-2 and J is TRBJ2-7, with a tentative D call TRBD1 (6 bases). Per germline, CDR1 SGHAT and CDR2 FQNNGV. The CDR3 runs 16 residues. Trimming pared 3 bases from V and 1 base from J, leaving 16 bases between. The CDR3 sequence is CASSFPLQGRSYEQYF. Here the CDR3 DNA reads TGTGCCAGCAGCTTTCCTTTGCAGGGGAGATCCTACGAGCAGTACTTC.

The chain couples TRBV13 to TRBJ2-2; 8 nucleotides agree with TRBD2. After removal of 5 bases from V and 1 base from J, the junction contained 12 bases not matched to a gene. The CDR3 runs to 18 residues. Germline V gene sequence: CDR1 PRHDT, CDR2 FYEKMQ (reference sequence). The CDR3 coding sequence is TGTGCCAGCAGCCGTCCCGGGGCTAGCGGGTGGAACACCGGGGAGCTGTTTTTT. Residues: CASSRPGASGWNTGELFF.

This clone was counted between two and nine times. V usage is TRBV10-2 and J usage is TRBJ2-7; no clear D. Trimming removed 1 base from V and 0 bases from J, with 7 bases in between. Germline lookup yields CDR1 WSHSY and CDR2 SAAADI. This CDR3 is built from 14 residues. CDR3: CASSEFGVSYEQYF. The CDR3 bases are TGCGCCAGCAGTGAGTTTGGGGTCTCCTACGAGCAGTACTTC.

This clone has only a few counts. The chain combines TRBV7-2 with TRBJ2-5, with 10 nucleotides matching TRBD2. The germline gives CDR1 SGHTA, CDR2 FQGNSA. The CDR3 sequence is 15 residues long. The V gene end was trimmed by 5 bases and the J gene end by 1 base; junction bases not matched to a gene: 4. The CDR3, as DNA: TGTGCCAGCAGCCCGGCTAGCGGGAGCCAAGAGACCCAGTACTTC. Protein sequence: CASSPASGSQETQYF.

The V gene is TRBV14, the J gene TRBJ2-5; D remains unclear. V shed 2 bases and J shed 5 bases, with 15 bases lying between them. This CDR3 is 15 amino acids long. The germline V gene has CDR1 SGHDN and CDR2 FVKESK. The CDR3 DNA sequence: TGTGCCAGCAGCCAACAGGCCCAGCCGGCGGAGACCCAGTACTTC. Translation gives CASSQQAQPAETQYF.

The chain is built from TRBV2 and TRBJ1-6, with 8 bases that match TRBD1. In germline, CDR1 is SNHLY, CDR2 FYNNEI. The CDR3 loop spans 17 amino acids. V shed 7 bases, J shed 6 bases, and the junction held 14 bases outside the gene matches. The CDR3 is CASTPGGQGGGNSPLHF. The CDR3 bases are TGTGCCAGCACCCCTGGCGGACAGGGTGGGGGTAATTCACCCCTCCACTTT.